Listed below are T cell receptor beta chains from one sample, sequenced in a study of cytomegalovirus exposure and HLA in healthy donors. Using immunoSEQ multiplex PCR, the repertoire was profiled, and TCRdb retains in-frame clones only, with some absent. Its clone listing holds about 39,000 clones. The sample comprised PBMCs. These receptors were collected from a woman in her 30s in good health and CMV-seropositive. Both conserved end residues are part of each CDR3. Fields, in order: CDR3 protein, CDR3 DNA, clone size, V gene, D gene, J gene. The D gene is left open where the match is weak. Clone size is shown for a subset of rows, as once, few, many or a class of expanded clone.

CDR3: CASRGRGYVYEQYF
DNA: TGTGCCAGCAGAGGCAGGGGGTATGTCTACGAGCAGTACTTC
size: NA
V: TRBV6-1
D: TRBD1
J: TRBJ2-7

CDR3: CASSRTSSYNEQFF
DNA: TGTGCCAGCAGTAGAACTAGCTCCTACAATGAGCAGTTCTTC
size: medium-sized
V: TRBV6-6
D: NA
J: TRBJ2-1

CDR3: CASSERAGAFF
DNA: TGTGCCAGCAGTGAAAGGGCAGGGGCTTTCTTT
size: NA
V: TRBV2
D: NA
J: TRBJ1-1

CDR3: CASRIYGVNEKLFF
DNA: TGCGCCAGCCGAATTTATGGAGTTAATGAAAAACTGTTTTTT
size: NA
V: TRBV5-1
D: NA
J: TRBJ1-4

CDR3: CAGSAGGSANEKLFF
DNA: TGTGCCGGGAGTGCAGGGGGGTCGGCTAATGAAAAACTGTTTTTT
size: NA
V: TRBV30
D: TRBD1
J: TRBJ1-4

CDR3: CASGDIVGNTIYF
DNA: TGTGCCAGTGGGGACATCGTTGGAAACACCATATATTTT
size: NA
V: TRBV19
D: NA
J: TRBJ1-3

CDR3: CATKQGGSNQPQHF
DNA: TGTGCCACTAAACAGGGTGGCAGCAATCAGCCCCAGCATTTT
size: NA
V: TRBV15
D: NA
J: TRBJ1-5

CDR3: CASSRGRNQETQYF
DNA: TGTGCCAGCAGCAGGGGGCGAAATCAAGAGACCCAGTACTTC
size: NA
V: TRBV6-1
D: TRBD1
J: TRBJ2-5

CDR3: CASIQTAIGNYGYTF
DNA: TGTGCCAGTATCCAAACGGCCATCGGGAACTATGGCTACACCTTC
size: NA
V: TRBV19
D: NA
J: TRBJ1-2

CDR3: CASSPSGGPYNEQFF
DNA: TGTGCCAGCAGCCCTAGCGGGGGCCCTTACAATGAGCAGTTCTTC
size: NA
V: TRBV7-6
D: TRBD2
J: TRBJ2-1

CDR3: CASDQQGQFNEKLFF
DNA: TGTGCCAGCGACCAACAGGGACAGTTTAATGAAAAACTGTTTTTT
size: NA
V: TRBV6-1
D: TRBD1
J: TRBJ1-4

CDR3: CASTIRASGANVLTF
DNA: TGTGCCAGCACCATCAGGGCCTCTGGGGCCAACGTCCTGACTTTC
size: NA
V: TRBV6-5
D: NA
J: TRBJ2-6

CDR3: CASSLVRQGTEAFF
DNA: TGTGCCAGCAGCTTGGTTAGACAGGGCACTGAAGCTTTCTTT
size: NA
V: TRBV5-5
D: TRBD1
J: TRBJ1-1

CDR3: CASSPGQGQETQYF
DNA: TGCGCCAGCAGCCCAGGACAGGGGCAAGAGACCCAGTACTTC
size: NA
V: TRBV5-1
D: TRBD1
J: TRBJ2-5

CDR3: CASSGGTSGVETQYF
DNA: TGCGCCAGCAGCGGCGGGACTAGCGGGGTGGAGACCCAGTACTTC
size: NA
V: TRBV5-1
D: TRBD2
J: TRBJ2-5

CDR3: CASSPQSTEAFF
DNA: TGTGCCAGCAGTCCACAGAGCACTGAAGCTTTCTTT
size: NA
V: TRBV28
D: NA
J: TRBJ1-1

CDR3: CASSYPGQENYGYTF
DNA: TGTGCCAGCAGCTATCCGGGACAAGAAAACTATGGCTACACCTTC
size: medium-sized
V: TRBV7-9
D: NA
J: TRBJ1-2

CDR3: CASSPGIYNEQFF
DNA: TGCGCCAGCAGCCCCGGGATCTACAATGAGCAGTTCTTC
size: NA
V: TRBV5-1
D: NA
J: TRBJ2-1

CDR3: CASSVFRDRGLYEQYF
DNA: TGTGCCAGCAGCGTTTTCCGGGACAGGGGATTGTACGAGCAGTACTTC
size: NA
V: TRBV11-3
D: TRBD1
J: TRBJ2-7

CDR3: CASSRQGNGNTIYF
DNA: TGTGCCAGCAGTCGACAGGGCAATGGAAACACCATATATTTT
size: NA
V: TRBV6-5
D: TRBD1
J: TRBJ1-3

CDR3: CASSGGRTGPMDTQYF
DNA: TGTGCCAGTAGTGGGGGAAGGACAGGCCCCATGGATACGCAGTATTTT
size: NA
V: TRBV19
D: TRBD1
J: TRBJ2-3

CDR3: CASSELRRGGETQYF
DNA: TGTGCCAGCAGTGAACTCCGGCGGGGTGGGGAGACCCAGTACTTC
size: NA
V: TRBV2
D: NA
J: TRBJ2-5

CDR3: CASSISVSSPLHF
DNA: TGTGCCAGTAGTATCTCGGTGTCATCACCCCTCCACTTT
size: NA
V: TRBV19
D: NA
J: TRBJ1-6

CDR3: CAWSVRGAGGELFF
DNA: TGTGCCTGGAGTGTACGGGGGGCAGGCGGGGAGCTGTTTTTT
size: NA
V: TRBV30
D: NA
J: TRBJ2-2

CDR3: CASSLGSTGTEAFF
DNA: TGTGCCAGCAGCCTGGGATCGACGGGCACTGAAGCTTTCTTT
size: NA
V: TRBV5-6
D: NA
J: TRBJ1-1

CDR3: CASSNQPLTRGLKPQHF
DNA: TGTGCCAGCAGCAATCAGCCCCTTACCAGGGGTCTAAAGCCCCAGCATTTT
size: NA
V: TRBV21-1
D: NA
J: TRBJ1-5

CDR3: CASSPDFARDQPQHF
DNA: TGTGCCAGCTCACCTGACTTCGCTCGCGATCAGCCCCAGCATTTT
size: NA
V: TRBV18
D: NA
J: TRBJ1-5

CDR3: CASRKQMAYEQYF
DNA: TGTGCCAGCAGGAAACAGATGGCCTACGAGCAGTACTTC
size: NA
V: TRBV6-1
D: NA
J: TRBJ2-7

CDR3: CATSREGLAVYEQYF
DNA: TGTGCCACCAGCAGAGAGGGACTAGCGGTTTACGAGCAGTACTTC
size: NA
V: TRBV15
D: TRBD2
J: TRBJ2-7

CDR3: CASAPRANTGELFF
DNA: TGCGCCAGCGCCCCCAGGGCAAACACCGGGGAGCTGTTTTTT
size: NA
V: TRBV5-1
D: NA
J: TRBJ2-2

CDR3: CASSPGPMAYGYTF
DNA: TGTGCCAGCTCACCTGGGCCGATGGCCTATGGCTACACCTTC
size: NA
V: TRBV18
D: NA
J: TRBJ1-2

CDR3: CASSQNGAQTGAGETQYF
DNA: TGTGCCAGCAGTCAGAACGGCGCCCAGACAGGGGCCGGAGAGACCCAGTACTTC
size: NA
V: TRBV14
D: TRBD1
J: TRBJ2-5

CDR3: CASRVRGGRETQYF
DNA: TGTGCCAGCCGAGTGCGCGGGGGGAGAGAGACCCAGTACTTC
size: NA
V: TRBV7-2
D: TRBD2
J: TRBJ2-5

CDR3: CASSPDRAWYGYTF
DNA: TGTGCCAGCAGCCCGGACAGGGCATGGTATGGCTACACCTTC
size: NA
V: TRBV27
D: TRBD1
J: TRBJ1-2

CDR3: CASRIRGGDYGYTF
DNA: TGTGCCAGCAGGATAAGGGGAGGCGACTATGGCTACACCTTC
size: NA
V: TRBV6-5
D: NA
J: TRBJ1-2

CDR3: CASSPPGQGASDYGYTF
DNA: TGTGCCAGCTCACCACCGGGACAGGGGGCATCGGACTATGGCTACACCTTC
size: NA
V: TRBV18
D: TRBD1
J: TRBJ1-2

CDR3: CASSNPTRNGELFF
DNA: TGTGCCAGTAGTAACCCAACACGTAACGGGGAGCTGTTTTTT
size: NA
V: TRBV19
D: NA
J: TRBJ2-2

CDR3: CASSLDRDYEQYF
DNA: TGTGCCAGCAGCTTAGACAGGGATTACGAGCAGTACTTC
size: NA
V: TRBV13
D: NA
J: TRBJ2-7

CDR3: CASSSSLLAEITDTQYF
DNA: TGTGCCAGCAGTTCCTCTCTACTAGCGGAGATCACAGATACGCAGTATTTT
size: NA
V: TRBV25-1
D: TRBD2
J: TRBJ2-3

CDR3: CASSRTGMNEQFF
DNA: TGTGCCAGTAGCCGGACAGGGATGAATGAGCAGTTCTTC
size: NA
V: TRBV19
D: TRBD1
J: TRBJ2-1

CDR3: CASSLPGSLGGELFF
DNA: TGTGCCAGCAGTCTACCCGGGTCGCTGGGCGGGGAGCTGTTTTTT
size: NA
V: TRBV28
D: NA
J: TRBJ2-2

CDR3: CASSFSQNEAVPSLMNTEAFF
DNA: TGTGCCAGCAGTTTTAGTCAGAATGAAGCGGTCCCCAGTCTCATGAACACTGAAGCTTTCTTT
size: NA
V: TRBV28
D: NA
J: TRBJ1-1

CDR3: CASSIDGGLGTGELFF
DNA: TGTGCCAGTAGTATAGATGGGGGACTAGGCACCGGGGAGCTGTTTTTT
size: NA
V: TRBV19
D: TRBD2
J: TRBJ2-2

CDR3: CASRTRGKSPLHF
DNA: TGTGCCAGCAGGACCAGGGGAAAATCACCCCTCCACTTT
size: NA
V: TRBV28
D: NA
J: TRBJ1-6